These 16 T cell receptor beta chains came from one sample sequenced in a study of blood T cell repertoires in COVID-19. Profiling relied on immunoSEQ multiplex PCR, and the TCRdb table lists in-frame clones only, not all of them. The table has about 150,000 clones, roughly 88% seen once. Sequenced input: peripheral blood. These receptors were collected from a woman in her forties or fifties with acute or convalescent COVID-19.

V gene TRBV19 combines with J gene TRBJ1-5, with no clear D. Trimming took 11 bases from V and 4 from J, leaving 21 bases between them. The length of the CDR3 is 15 residues. From germline, CDR1 is LNHDA and CDR2 SQIVND (reference sequence). CDR3 sequence (DNA): TGTGCCTGTGCTTACTTCCCGGGTCCAAATCAGCCCCAGCATTTT. It specifies CACAYFPGPNQPQHF. The variable domain in full, completed from reference TRBV19 and TRBJ1-5, reads DGGITQSPKYLFRKEGQNVTLSCEQNLNHDAMYWYRQDPGQGLRLIYYSQIVNDFQKGDIAEGYSVSREKKESFPLTVTSAQKNPTAFYLCACAYFPGPNQPQHFGDGTRLSIL.

The V gene is TRBV6-5, the J gene TRBJ1-1, with unresolved D. The germline V gene has CDR1 MNHEY and CDR2 SVGAGI. CDR3 length: 16 amino acids. V dropped 0 bases and J dropped 3 bases, with 14 bases sitting between them. The CDR3 spells CASSYSIRRPHTEAFF. CDR3 bases: TGTGCCAGCAGTTACTCTATACGGAGGCCTCACACTGAAGCTTTCTTT.

V is TRBV3-1 (or the pseudogene TRBV3-2) and J is TRBJ1-5; 10 bases agree with TRBD1. V lost 0 bases to trimming and J lost 7 bases; unmatched junction nucleotides: 9. Germline V CDR1 and CDR2: LGHDT, YNNKEL (reference sequence). CDR3 length: 17 residues. CDR3 DNA sequence: TGTGCCAGCAGCCAAGATCCGGGACAGGGGAGGAACCAGCCCCAGCATTTT. Amino acids: CASSQDPGQGRNQPQHF.

The chain uses TRBV19 and TRBJ1-3; a weak D match, TRBD1 (6 bases). This CDR3 is 15 amino acids long. V was clipped by 4 bases and J by 2 bases, with 12 bases between them. Germline V CDR1 and CDR2: LNHDA, SQIVND (reference sequence). CDR3 protein: CASSTRQVAGNTIYF. The DNA for the CDR3 is TGTGCCAGTAGTACACGACAGGTGGCTGGAAACACCATATATTTT.

This clone was seen only once. The chain joins TRBV5-5 to TRBJ2-7; D gene unclear. Germline loops: CDR1 SGHKS, CDR2 YYEKEE (reference sequence). The CDR3 covers 13 residues. Trimming cost V 2 bases and J 4 bases, with 10 bases left between them. The chain's CDR3 is CASSFLAEYEQYF. The CDR3, as DNA: TGTGCCAGCAGCTTCCTGGCGGAGTACGAGCAGTACTTC.

The gene calls are TRBV19 and TRBJ2-2; 11 bases align to TRBD1. V dropped 6 bases and J dropped 8; count of bases not matched to a gene: 5. The germline gives CDR1 LNHDA, CDR2 SQIVND (reference sequence). The CDR3 sequence is 14 residues long. The chain's CDR3 is CASRGQGDVGELFF. CDR3 nucleotide sequence: TGTGCCAGTAGGGGACAGGGGGATGTGGGGGAGCTGTTTTTT.

The CDR3 DNA reads TGCGCCAGCAGCTTTGGTACAGGGGGCTCTGGAAACACCATATATTTT. It yields the protein CASSFGTGGSGNTIYF. V gene TRBV5-1 combines with J gene TRBJ1-3; 8 bases line up with TRBD1. The CDR3 spans 16 residues. J was trimmed by 0 bases and V by 2 bases; bases with no gene match: 4. CDR1 and CDR2 from the germline V gene are SGHRS and YFSETQ.

The rearrangement uses TRBV11-2 and TRBJ2-2; the match to TRBD2 covers 8 bases. The CDR3 totals 13 residues. Germline CDR1 reads SGHAT; CDR2 reads FQNNGV. After removal of 4 bases from V and 10 bases from J, the junction contained 5 bases not matched to a gene. CDR3 residues: CASSSGGRMELFF. CDR3 nucleotide sequence: TGTGCCAGCAGCTCGGGCGGGAGGATGGAGCTGTTTTTT.

V and J are TRBV28 and TRBJ2-1; maybe TRBD1 (5 bases). This CDR3 has 13 residues. CDR1 is MDHEN, CDR2 SYDVKM, per germline. Trimming removed 8 bases from V and 7 bases from J, with 15 bases in between. CDR3 DNA sequence: TGTGCCAGCGGGGCTCTAAGTAGAAATGAGCAGTTCTTC. Protein: CASGALSRNEQFF.

The chain combines TRBV6-5 with TRBJ2-7; D perhaps matches TRBD1 (5 bases). Germline values: CDR1 MNHEY, CDR2 SVGAGI. Trimming cost V 6 bases and J 1 base, with 16 bases left between them. The CDR3 runs to 15 residues. The CDR3 loop reads CASSPGLSGSYEQYF. DNA for the CDR3: TGTGCCAGCAGCCCCGGCCTCTCAGGGTCCTACGAGCAGTACTTC.

The chain is built from TRBV6-5 and TRBJ1-1, with a possible D match to TRBD1 (5 bases). The CDR3 has 13 residues. Deletions cut 7 bases from V and 4 bases from J, with 13 bases between. Germline CDR1 is MNHEY and CDR2 is SVGAGI. The CDR3 spells CASIPGGSTEAFF. The CDR3 bases are TGTGCCAGCATCCCCGGGGGGTCCACTGAAGCTTTCTTT.

The chain employs TRBV5-1 and TRBJ1-2, with D unclear. The CDR3 loop spans 12 amino acids. V was shortened by 4 bases and J by 5 bases, with 9 bases between the two germline ends. CDR1 and CDR2 (germline): SGHRS, YFSETQ. Written as DNA, the CDR3 is TGCGCCAGCAGCCCTGATCAGTATGGCTACACCTTC. It codes for CASSPDQYGYTF.

The chain has TRBV6-6 and TRBJ2-7, with 14 bases identical to TRBD2. V shed 0 bases and J 5 bases; nucleotides not matched to a gene: 3. Germline lookup yields CDR1 MNHNY and CDR2 SVGAGI (reference sequence). CDR3 length: 16 amino acids. The CDR3 DNA is TGTGCCAGCAGTTACTCGGCGGGACTAGCGGGGGACGAGCAGTACTTC. It codes for CASSYSAGLAGDEQYF.

V usage is TRBV5-1 and J usage is TRBJ1-3; 7 nucleotides align to TRBD1. Looked up from germline, CDR1 is SGHRS and CDR2 is YFSETQ. The CDR3 extends over 15 amino acids. V trimming: 8 bases; J trimming: 0 bases; junction bases outside the gene matches: 8. DNA of the CDR3: TGCGCCAGTTCCCAGGGGGAAAGCTCTGGAAACACCATATATTTT. Its protein product is CASSQGESSGNTIYF.

The chain employs TRBV28 and TRBJ1-2, with 7 bases lining up with TRBD1. Germline V gene sequence: CDR1 MDHEN, CDR2 SYDVKM. The CDR3 contains 12 residues. CDR3 residues: CVVGGPSYGYTF. CDR3 bases: TGTGTCGTAGGGGGCCCATCCTATGGCTACACCTTC.

V and J are TRBV4-3 and TRBJ1-6; D not certain. This CDR3 is built from 15 residues. V lost 0 bases to trimming and J lost 7 bases, with 10 bases between them. The germline V gene encodes CDR1 LGHNA and CDR2 YSLEER. As DNA, the CDR3 is TGCGCCAGCAGCCAAGAAATGCCGGGAAATTCACCCCTCCACTTT. Amino acids: CASSQEMPGNSPLHF.